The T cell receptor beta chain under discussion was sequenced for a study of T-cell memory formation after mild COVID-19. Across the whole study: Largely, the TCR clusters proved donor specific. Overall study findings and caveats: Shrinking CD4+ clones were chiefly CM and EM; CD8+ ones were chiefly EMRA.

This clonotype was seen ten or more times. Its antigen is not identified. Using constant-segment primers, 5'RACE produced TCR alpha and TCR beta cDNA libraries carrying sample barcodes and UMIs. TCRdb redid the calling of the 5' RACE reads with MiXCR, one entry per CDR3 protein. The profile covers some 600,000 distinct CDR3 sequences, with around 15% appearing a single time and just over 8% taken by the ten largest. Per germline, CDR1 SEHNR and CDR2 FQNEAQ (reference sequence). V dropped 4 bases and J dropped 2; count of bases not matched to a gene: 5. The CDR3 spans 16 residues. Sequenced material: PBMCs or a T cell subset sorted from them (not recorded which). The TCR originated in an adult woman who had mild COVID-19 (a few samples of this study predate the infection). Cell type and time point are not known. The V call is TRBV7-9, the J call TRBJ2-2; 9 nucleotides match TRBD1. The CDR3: CASSSHRGRNTGELFF. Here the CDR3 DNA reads TGTGCCAGCAGCTCTCACAGGGGGCGAAACACCGGGGAGCTGTTTTTT.